This TCR beta chain was sequenced in a study of blood T cell repertoires in COVID-19. Study at large: Researchers got acute and convalescent COVID-19 samples from the United States, Italy and Spain. The analysed material was cDNA or gDNA that came from T cells, B-cell-depleted T cells, or PBMCs.

Produced via immunoSEQ multiplex PCR; TCRdb's table is partial and in-frame only. This table holds under 300,000 clones, over 75% found once. This clonotype was sampled from a human donor in a cohort sampled during active COVID-19. Sample: peripheral blood.

CDR3 DNA: TGCGCCAGCAGCTTCCAGGGGGCTAGCACAGATACGCAGTATTTT. As protein: CASSFQGASTDTQYF. This chain joins TRBV5-1 and TRBJ2-3; 8 bases are shared with TRBD1. Germline CDR1 reads SGHRS; CDR2 reads YFSETQ. V was clipped by 2 bases and J by 0 bases; unmatched bases: 2. There are 15 residues in the CDR3.